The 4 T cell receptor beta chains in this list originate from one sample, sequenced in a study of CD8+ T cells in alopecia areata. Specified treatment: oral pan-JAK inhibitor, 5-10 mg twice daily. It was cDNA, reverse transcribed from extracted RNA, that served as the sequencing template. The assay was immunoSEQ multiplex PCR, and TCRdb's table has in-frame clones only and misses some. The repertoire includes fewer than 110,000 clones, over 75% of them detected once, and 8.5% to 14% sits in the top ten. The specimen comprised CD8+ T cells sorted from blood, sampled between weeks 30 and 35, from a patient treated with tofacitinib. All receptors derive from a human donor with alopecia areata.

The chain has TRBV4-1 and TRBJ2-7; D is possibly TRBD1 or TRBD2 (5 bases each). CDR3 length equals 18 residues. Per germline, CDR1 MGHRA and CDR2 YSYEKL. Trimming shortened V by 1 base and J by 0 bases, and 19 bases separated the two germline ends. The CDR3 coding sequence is TGCGCCAGCAGCCAAGGGCCAGAAGAGGGGCCGAGCTCCTACGAGCAGTACTTC. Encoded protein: CASSQGPEEGPSSYEQYF.

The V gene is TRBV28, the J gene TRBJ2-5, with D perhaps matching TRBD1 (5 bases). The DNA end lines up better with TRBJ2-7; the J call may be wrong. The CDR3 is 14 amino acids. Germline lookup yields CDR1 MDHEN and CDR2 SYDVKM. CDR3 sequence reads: CASSYTDRTYEQYF. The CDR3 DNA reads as TGTGCCAGCAGCTATACCGACAGAACCTACGAGCAGTACTTC.

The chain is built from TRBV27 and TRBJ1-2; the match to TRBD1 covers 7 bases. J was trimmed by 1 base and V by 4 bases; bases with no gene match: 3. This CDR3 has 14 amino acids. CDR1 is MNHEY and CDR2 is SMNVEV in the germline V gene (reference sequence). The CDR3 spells CASSSRGFNYGYTF. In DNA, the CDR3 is TGTGCCAGCAGTTCCAGGGGGTTTAACTATGGCTACACCTTC.

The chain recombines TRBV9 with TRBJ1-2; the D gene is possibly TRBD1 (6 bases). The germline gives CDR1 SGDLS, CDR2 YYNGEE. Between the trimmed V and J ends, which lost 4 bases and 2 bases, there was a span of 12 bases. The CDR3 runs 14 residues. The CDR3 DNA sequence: TGTGCCAGCAGCCCCCGGCAGGGGAACTATGGCTACACCTTC. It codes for CASSPRQGNYGYTF.